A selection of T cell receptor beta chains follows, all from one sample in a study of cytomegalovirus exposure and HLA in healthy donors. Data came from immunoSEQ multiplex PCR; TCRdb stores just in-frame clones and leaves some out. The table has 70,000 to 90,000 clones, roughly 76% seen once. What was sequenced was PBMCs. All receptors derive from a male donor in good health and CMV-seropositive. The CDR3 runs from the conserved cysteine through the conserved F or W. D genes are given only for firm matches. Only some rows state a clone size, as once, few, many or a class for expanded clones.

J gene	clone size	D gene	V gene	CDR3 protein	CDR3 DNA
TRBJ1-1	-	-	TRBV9	CASSVVPADTEAFF	TGTGCCAGCAGCGTAGTTCCCGCGGACACTGAAGCTTTCTTT
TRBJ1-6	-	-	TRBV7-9	CASSLAGANSPLHF	TGTGCCAGCAGCTTAGCGGGGGCGAATTCACCCCTCCACTTT
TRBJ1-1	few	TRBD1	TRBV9	CASSARQGPNTEAFF	TGTGCCAGCAGCGCCAGACAGGGCCCGAACACTGAAGCTTTCTTT
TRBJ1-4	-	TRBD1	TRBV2	CASSEEGRGNEKLFF	TGTGCCAGCAGTGAAGAGGGCAGGGGGAACGAAAAACTGTTTTTT
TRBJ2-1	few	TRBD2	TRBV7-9	CASSPLPTSGSEYNEQFF	TGTGCCAGCAGCCCTCTGCCGACTAGCGGGAGCGAGTACAATGAGCAGTTCTTC
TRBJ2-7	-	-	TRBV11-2	CASSLGRTAFYEQYF	TGTGCCAGCAGCTTAGGCAGGACAGCCTTCTACGAGCAGTACTTC
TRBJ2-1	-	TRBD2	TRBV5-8	CASSLGRGGNEQFF	TGTGCCAGCAGCTTGGGGCGGGGGGGAAATGAGCAGTTCTTC
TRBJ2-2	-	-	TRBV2	CASRDQGTGELFF	TGTGCCAGCAGGGACCAGGGCACCGGGGAGCTGTTTTTT
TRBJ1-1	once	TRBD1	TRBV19	CASSMRTGAMNTEAFF	TGTGCCAGTAGTATGAGGACAGGGGCGATGAACACTGAAGCTTTCTTT
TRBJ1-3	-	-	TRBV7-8	CASSPRDSGNTIYF	TGTGCCAGCAGCCCTCGAGACTCTGGAAACACCATATATTTT
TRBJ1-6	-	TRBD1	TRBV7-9	CASSLGTGKSPLHF	TGTGCCAGCAGCTTGGGGACAGGGAAATCACCCCTCCACTTT
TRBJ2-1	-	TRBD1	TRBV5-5	CASSGGQGSSYNEQFF	TGTGCCAGCAGCGGGGGACAGGGGAGCTCCTACAATGAGCAGTTCTTC
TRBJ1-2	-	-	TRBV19	CASSMTRERFSMSGYTF	TGTGCCAGTAGTATGACCAGGGAAAGGTTCTCGATGTCTGGCTACACCTTC
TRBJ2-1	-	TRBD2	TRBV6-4	CASSDSTLAGGPDEQFF	TGTGCCAGCAGTGACTCCACACTAGCGGGGGGGCCGGATGAGCAGTTCTTC
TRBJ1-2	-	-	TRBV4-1	CASSPYSTGTSYGYTF	TGCGCCAGCAGTCCGTACAGCACCGGGACATCTTATGGCTACACCTTC
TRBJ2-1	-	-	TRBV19	CASNPPAGEQFF	TGTGCCAGTAACCCCCCCGCGGGGGAGCAGTTCTTC
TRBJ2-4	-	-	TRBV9	CASSVEILGFEDIQYF	TGTGCCAGCAGCGTAGAGATTCTGGGTTTTGAGGACATTCAGTACTTC
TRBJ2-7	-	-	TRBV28	CASSPPGLGGAAYEQYF	TGTGCCAGCAGTCCCCCTGGTTTAGGGGGGGCGGCCTACGAGCAGTACTTC
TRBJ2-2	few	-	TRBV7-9	CASTPAGVGELFF	TGTGCCAGCACCCCCGCCGGGGTCGGGGAGCTGTTTTTT
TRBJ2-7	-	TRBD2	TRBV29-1	CSVWTSGRASYEQYF	TGCAGCGTGTGGACTAGCGGGAGGGCCTCCTATGAGCAGTACTTC
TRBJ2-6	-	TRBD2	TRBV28	CASSLAASGGSGANVLTF	TGTGCCAGCAGTTTAGCGGCTAGCGGGGGATCTGGGGCCAACGTCCTGACTTTC
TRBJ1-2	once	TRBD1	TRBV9	CASSVGRGDRCGYTF	TGTGCCAGCAGCGTAGGCAGGGGGGATCGCTGTGGCTACACCTTC
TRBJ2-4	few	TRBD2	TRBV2	CASSPGLAGIAAKNIQYF	TGTGCCAGCTCTCCGGGACTAGCGGGGATAGCAGCCAAAAACATTCAGTACTTC
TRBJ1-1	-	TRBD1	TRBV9	CASSAGDRPYEAFF	TGTGCCAGCAGCGCCGGGGACAGGCCCTATGAAGCTTTCTTT
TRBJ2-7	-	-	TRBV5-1	CASSFTSSYEQYF	TGCGCCAGCAGCTTTACGAGCTCCTACGAGCAGTACTTC
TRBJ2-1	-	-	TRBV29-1	CSSVGKGSYNEQFF	TGCAGCTCTGTGGGGAAGGGGTCCTACAATGAGCAGTTCTTC